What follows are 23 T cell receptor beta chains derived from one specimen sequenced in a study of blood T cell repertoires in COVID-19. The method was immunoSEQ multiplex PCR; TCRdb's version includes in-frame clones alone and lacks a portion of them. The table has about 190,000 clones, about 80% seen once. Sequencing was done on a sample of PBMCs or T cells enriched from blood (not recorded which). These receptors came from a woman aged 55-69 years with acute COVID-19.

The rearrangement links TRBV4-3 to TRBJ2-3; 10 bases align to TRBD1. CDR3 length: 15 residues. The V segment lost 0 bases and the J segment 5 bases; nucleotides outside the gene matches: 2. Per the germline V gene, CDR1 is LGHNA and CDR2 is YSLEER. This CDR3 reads CASSQERDRGDTQYF. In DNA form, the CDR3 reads TGCGCCAGCAGCCAAGAGCGGGACAGGGGAGATACGCAGTATTTT.

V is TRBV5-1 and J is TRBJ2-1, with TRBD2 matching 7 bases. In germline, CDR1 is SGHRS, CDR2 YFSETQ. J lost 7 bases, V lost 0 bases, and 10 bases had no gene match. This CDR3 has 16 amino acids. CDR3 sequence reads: CASSLASSGLGNEQFF. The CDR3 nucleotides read TGCGCCAGCAGCTTGGCGTCTAGCGGCCTTGGGAATGAGCAGTTCTTC.

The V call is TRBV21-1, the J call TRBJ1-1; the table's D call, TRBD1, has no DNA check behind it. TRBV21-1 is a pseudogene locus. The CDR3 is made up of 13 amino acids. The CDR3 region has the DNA TGTGCCAGCAGCCGGCACCGGGACATTGAAGCTTTCTTT. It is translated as CASSRHRDIEAFF.

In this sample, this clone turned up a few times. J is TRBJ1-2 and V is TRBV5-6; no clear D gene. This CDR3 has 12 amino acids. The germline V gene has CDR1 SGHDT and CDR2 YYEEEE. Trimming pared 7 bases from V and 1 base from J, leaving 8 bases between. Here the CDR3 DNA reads TGTGCCAGCCGATTCGGTAACTATGGCTACACCTTC. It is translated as CASRFGNYGYTF.

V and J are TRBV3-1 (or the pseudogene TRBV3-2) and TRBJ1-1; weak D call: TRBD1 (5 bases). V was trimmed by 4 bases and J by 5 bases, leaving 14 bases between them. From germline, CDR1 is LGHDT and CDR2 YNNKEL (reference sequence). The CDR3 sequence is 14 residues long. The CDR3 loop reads CASSPQGGETEAFF. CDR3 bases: TGTGCCAGCAGCCCGCAGGGAGGGGAGACTGAAGCTTTCTTT.

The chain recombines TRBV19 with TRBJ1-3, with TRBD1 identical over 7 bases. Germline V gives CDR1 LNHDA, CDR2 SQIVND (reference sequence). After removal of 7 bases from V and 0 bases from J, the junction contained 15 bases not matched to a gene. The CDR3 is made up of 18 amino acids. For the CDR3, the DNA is TGTGCCAGTATCCTAACCGGGACAGCACCCTTCTCTGGAAACACCATATATTTT. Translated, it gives CASILTGTAPFSGNTIYF.

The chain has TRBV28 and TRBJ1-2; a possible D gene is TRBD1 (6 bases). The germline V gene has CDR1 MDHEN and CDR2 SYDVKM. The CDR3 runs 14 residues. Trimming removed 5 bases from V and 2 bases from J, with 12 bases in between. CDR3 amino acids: CASSPGQTNYGYTF. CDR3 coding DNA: TGTGCCAGCAGTCCCGGACAGACCAACTATGGCTACACCTTC.

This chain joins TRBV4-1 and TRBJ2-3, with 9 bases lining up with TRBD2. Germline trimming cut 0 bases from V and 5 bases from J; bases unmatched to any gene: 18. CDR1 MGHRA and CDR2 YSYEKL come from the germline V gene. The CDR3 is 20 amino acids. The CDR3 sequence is CASSQDRMYRREGRGDTQYF. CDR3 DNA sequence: TGCGCCAGCAGCCAAGATCGAATGTACCGGCGGGAGGGCCGAGGAGATACGCAGTATTTT.

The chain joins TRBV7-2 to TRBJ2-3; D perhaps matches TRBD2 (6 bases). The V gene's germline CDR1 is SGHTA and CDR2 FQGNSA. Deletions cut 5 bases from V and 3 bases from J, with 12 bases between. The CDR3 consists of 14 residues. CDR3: CASSPLGTTDTQYF. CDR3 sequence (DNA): TGTGCCAGCAGCCCCCTGGGGACTACAGATACGCAGTATTTT.

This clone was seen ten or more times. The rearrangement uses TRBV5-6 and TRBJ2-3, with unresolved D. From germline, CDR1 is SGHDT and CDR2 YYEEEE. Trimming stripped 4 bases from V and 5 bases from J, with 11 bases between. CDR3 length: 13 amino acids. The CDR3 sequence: CASSHRRGDTQYF. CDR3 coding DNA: TGTGCCAGCAGCCATAGACGAGGAGATACGCAGTATTTT.

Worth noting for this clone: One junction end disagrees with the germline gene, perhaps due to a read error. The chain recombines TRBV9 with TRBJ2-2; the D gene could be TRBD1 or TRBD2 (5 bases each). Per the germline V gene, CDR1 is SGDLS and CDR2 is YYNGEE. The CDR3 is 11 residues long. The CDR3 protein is CARSEGGELFF. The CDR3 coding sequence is TGTGCCCGCAGCGAGGGGGGGGAGCTGTTTTTT.

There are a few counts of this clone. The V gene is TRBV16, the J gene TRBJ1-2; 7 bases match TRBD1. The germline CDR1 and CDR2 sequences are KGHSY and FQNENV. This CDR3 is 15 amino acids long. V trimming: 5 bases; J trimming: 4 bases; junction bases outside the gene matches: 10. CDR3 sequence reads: CASSFRQGGTYGYTF. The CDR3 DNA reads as TGTGCCAGCAGCTTCCGACAGGGCGGCACCTATGGCTACACCTTC.

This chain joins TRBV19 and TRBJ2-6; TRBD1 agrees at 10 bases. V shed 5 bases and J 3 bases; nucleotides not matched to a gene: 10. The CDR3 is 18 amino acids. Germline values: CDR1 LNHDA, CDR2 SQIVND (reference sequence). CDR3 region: CASSVLTGGFFGANVLTF. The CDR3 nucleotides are TGTGCCAGTAGTGTGTTGACAGGGGGCTTCTTTGGGGCCAACGTCCTGACTTTC. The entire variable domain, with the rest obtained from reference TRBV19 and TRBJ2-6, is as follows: DGGITQSPKYLFRKEGQNVTLSCEQNLNHDAMYWYRQDPGQGLRLIYYSQIVNDFQKGDIAEGYSVSREKKESFPLTVTSAQKNPTAFYLCASSVLTGGFFGANVLTFGAGSRLTVL.

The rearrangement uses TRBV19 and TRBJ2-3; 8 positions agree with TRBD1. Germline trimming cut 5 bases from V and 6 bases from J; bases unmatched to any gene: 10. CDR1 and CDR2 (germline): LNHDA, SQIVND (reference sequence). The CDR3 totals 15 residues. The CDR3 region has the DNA TGTGCCAGTAGTCCCCGGGACAGGCTAAAGGATACGCAGTATTTT. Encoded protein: CASSPRDRLKDTQYF.

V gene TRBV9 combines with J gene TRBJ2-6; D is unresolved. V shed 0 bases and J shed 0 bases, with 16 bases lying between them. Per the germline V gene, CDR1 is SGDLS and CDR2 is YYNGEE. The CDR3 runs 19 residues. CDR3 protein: CASSVATPTKFSGANVLTF. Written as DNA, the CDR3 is TGTGCCAGCAGCGTAGCTACGCCCACCAAATTCTCTGGGGCCAACGTCCTGACTTTC.

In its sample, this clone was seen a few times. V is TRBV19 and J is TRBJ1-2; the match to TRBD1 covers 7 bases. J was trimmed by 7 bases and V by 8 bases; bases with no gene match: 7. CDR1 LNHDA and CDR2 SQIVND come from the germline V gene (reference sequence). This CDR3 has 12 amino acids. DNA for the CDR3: TGTGCCAGTGCTGACAGGGAAAGTGGCTACACCTTC. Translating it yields CASADRESGYTF. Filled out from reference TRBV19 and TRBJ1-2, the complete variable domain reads DGGITQSPKYLFRKEGQNVTLSCEQNLNHDAMYWYRQDPGQGLRLIYYSQIVNDFQKGDIAEGYSVSREKKESFPLTVTSAQKNPTAFYLCASADRESGYTFGSGTRLTVV.

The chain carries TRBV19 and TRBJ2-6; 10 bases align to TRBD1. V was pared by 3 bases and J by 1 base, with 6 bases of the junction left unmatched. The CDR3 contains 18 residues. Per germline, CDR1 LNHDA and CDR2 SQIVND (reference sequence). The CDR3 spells CASSMAGQGLSGANVLTF. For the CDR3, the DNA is TGTGCCAGTAGTATGGCGGGACAGGGGTTGTCTGGGGCCAACGTCCTGACTTTC.

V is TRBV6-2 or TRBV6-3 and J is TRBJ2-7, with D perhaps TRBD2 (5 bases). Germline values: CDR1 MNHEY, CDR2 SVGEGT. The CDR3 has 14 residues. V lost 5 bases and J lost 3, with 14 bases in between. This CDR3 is CASSTPRTFYEQYV. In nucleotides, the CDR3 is TGTGCCAGCAGTACCCCCCGGACTTTCTACGAGCAGTACGTC.

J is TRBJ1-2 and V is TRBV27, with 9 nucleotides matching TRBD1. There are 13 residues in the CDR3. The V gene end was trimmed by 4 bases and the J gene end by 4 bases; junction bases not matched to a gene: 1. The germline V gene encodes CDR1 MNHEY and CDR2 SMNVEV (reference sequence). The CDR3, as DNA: TGTGCCAGCAGTTCGGGACAGGGCTATGGCTACACCTTC. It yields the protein CASSSGQGYGYTF.

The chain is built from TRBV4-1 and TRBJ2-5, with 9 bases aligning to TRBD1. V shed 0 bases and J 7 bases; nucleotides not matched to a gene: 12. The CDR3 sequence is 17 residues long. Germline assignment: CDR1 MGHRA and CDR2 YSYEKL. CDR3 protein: CASSQDPGTGLEGTQYF. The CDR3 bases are TGCGCCAGCAGCCAAGACCCCGGGACAGGGCTTGAAGGGACCCAGTACTTC.

The CDR3 protein is CASSQDSFRGTAQKNYGYTF. The CDR3 region has the DNA TGCGCCAGCAGCCAAGATTCATTTCGCGGGACAGCCCAAAAGAACTATGGCTACACCTTC. The chain has TRBV4-1 and TRBJ1-2; TRBD1 matches 7 bases. The CDR3 sequence is 20 residues long. J gave up 2 bases and V 0 bases, and 18 bases lay outside the gene matches. Germline V CDR1 and CDR2: MGHRA, YSYEKL.

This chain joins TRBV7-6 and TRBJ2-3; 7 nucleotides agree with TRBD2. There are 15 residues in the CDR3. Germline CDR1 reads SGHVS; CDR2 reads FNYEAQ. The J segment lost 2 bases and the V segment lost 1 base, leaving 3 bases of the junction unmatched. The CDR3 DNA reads TGTGCCAGCAGCTTAGGACTAGCCATCACAGATACGCAGTATTTT. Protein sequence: CASSLGLAITDTQYF.

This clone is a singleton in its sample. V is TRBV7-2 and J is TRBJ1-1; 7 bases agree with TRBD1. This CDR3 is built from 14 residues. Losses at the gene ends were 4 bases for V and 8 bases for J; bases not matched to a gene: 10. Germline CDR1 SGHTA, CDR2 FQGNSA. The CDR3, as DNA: TGTGCCAGCAGCTCTTATTTTGGACAGGAAGAAGCTTTCTTT. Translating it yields CASSSYFGQEEAFF.